This T cell receptor (beta chain) was sequenced for a study of shared clonotypes between healthy human individuals. On the study more broadly: Every donor yielded three CD4 naive, three CD4 memory, two CD8 naive and one CD8 memory plate. Regarding the study as a whole: It was the few donors that limited the genetic and exposure-history diversity represented. Against clonotypes common to all four donors, non-shared ones had lower generation probabilities.

Points on this clone: The antigen remains undetermined.

Only CD45RO-negative cells positively selected for CCR7 counted as naive CD8 cells, so terminally differentiated effector memory CD45RA+ cells were excluded. The germline CDR1 and CDR2 sequences are SNHLY and FYNNEI. Trimming removed 8 bases from V and 10 bases from J; junction bases left unmatched: 14. CDR3 size: 14 residues. Across several immunoSEQ plates, the genomic DNA of each subset was split evenly. Profiled with immunoSEQ multiplex PCR; TCRdb holds only in-frame clones, not every one. The sample holds under 1 million clones; nearly 95% are singletons and the top ten take more than 20%. The receptor comes from a man aged 30 to 45 in good health. The sample was naive CD8+ T cells sorted from blood. The V gene is TRBV2, the J gene TRBJ2-1, with 7 bases aligning to TRBD2. CDR3 sequence (DNA): TGTGCCAGCTTGGGGGAGGGTCTAAGTCTGGAGCAGTTCTTC. This codes for CASLGEGLSLEQFF. Variable domain in full (rest from reference TRBV2 and TRBJ2-1): EPEVTQTPSHQVTQMGQEVILRCVPISNHLYFYWYRQILGQKVEFLVSFYNNEISEKSEIFDDQFSVERPDGSNFTLKIRSTKLEDSAMYFCASLGEGLSLEQFFGPGTRLTVL.